The 3 T cell receptor beta chains below come from one sample, sequenced in a study of chemoradiotherapy in HPV16-positive cancers. TCRdb keeps only in-frame clones here, not all; method: immunoSEQ multiplex PCR. Among fewer than 70,000 clones listed, 90% were seen once. The sequences come from blood, collected from a patient who underwent chemoradiotherapy. Receptors were obtained from a human donor with HPV-associated anogenital cancer.

The rearrangement joins TRBV7-8 to TRBJ2-7, with D perhaps matching TRBD2 (6 bases). The germline gives CDR1 SGHVS, CDR2 FQNEAQ. Trimming took off 1 base at V and 3 bases at J, with 10 bases between the two ends. This CDR3 has 14 amino acids. CDR3 in DNA: TGTGCCAGCAGCTTAGACGGGGGTAACTACGAGCAGTACTTC. Translating it yields CASSLDGGNYEQYF.

The chain uses TRBV7-2 and TRBJ2-7, with D perhaps matching TRBD1 (5 bases). Trimming removed 1 base at V and 12 bases at J, with 16 bases between. In germline, CDR1 is SGHTA, CDR2 FQGNSA. The CDR3 is made up of 13 amino acids. DNA of the CDR3: TGTGCCAGCAGCTTAGGGGGCCAGCCCGGTCCGTACTTC. Its translation: CASSLGGQPGPYF.

The chain joins TRBV18 to TRBJ2-7; no clear D gene. Germline V gives CDR1 KGHSH, CDR2 LQKENI. V lost 3 bases and J lost 7, with 13 bases in between. The CDR3 sequence is 13 residues long. This chain's CDR3 is CASSPGSGWEQYF. The CDR3, as DNA: TGTGCCAGCTCACCGGGCAGTGGTTGGGAGCAGTACTTC.